The text below deals with one T cell receptor (beta chain). The antigen is not known. The data were obtained in a study of a mutant IDH1 vaccine in newly diagnosed glioma. About the study: Therapy received beforehand was radiotherapy, temozolomide, or both, with most patients given both. Week 47 marked visit V13, whereas week 35 marked visit V12.

General study findings and limits: Apparently, pseudoprogression bore no relation to changes among the top peripheral T cell clonotypes.

V was clipped by 4 bases and J by 5 bases, with 21 bases between them. This CDR3 comprises 16 residues. CDR1 and CDR2 from the germline V gene are SGHRS and YFSETQ. Time point indicated: week 35, safety follow-up. Doses comprised 300 ug of mutant IDH1 20-mer peptide each, plus topical imiquimod. Donors harbored newly found WHO grade 3 or 4 IDH1-mutant, ATRX-lost astrocytomas. Assay: immunoSEQ multiplex PCR; the TCRdb copy retains only in-frame clones and omits some. The data show tens of thousands of clones, over 75% seen once. The clonotype comes from a man in his forties or fifties with glioma. Some clones in this sample may be carry-over from other donors' samples. V is TRBV5-1 and J is TRBJ1-1, with D perhaps matching TRBD1 (6 bases). The sample in question was PBMCs, obtained from a glioma patient whose treatment included an IDH1 peptide vaccine. The CDR3 loop is CASSPWTVPVGTEAFF. The CDR3 coding sequence is TGCGCCAGCAGCCCGTGGACAGTCCCCGTTGGGACTGAAGCTTTCTTT.